This TCR beta chain was retrieved from a study of shared clonotypes between healthy human individuals. Whole-study findings and limits: The sharing of about 5% of naive CD4 clonotypes was seen across a handful of donors.

Notes on this clone: Its antigen remains unknown.

It was across several immunoSEQ plates that each subset's genomic DNA was evenly split. Clones were read by immunoSEQ multiplex PCR, and TCRdb kept only the in-frame ones, dropping some. The table includes some 1.4 million clones, around 95% detected once. Trimming removed 8 bases from V and 6 bases from J; junction bases left unmatched: 7. Germline V CDR1 and CDR2: SNHLY, FYNNEI. This CDR3 is 12 amino acids long. The sequence was collected from a man between 25 and 39 years old in good health. The J gene is TRBJ2-7, the V gene TRBV2, with 7 bases identical to TRBD2. The sample taken for sequencing was naive CD4+ T cells sorted from blood. Subset defined: CD45RA+ positively selected. The CDR3 sequence is CASGRENLEQYF. CDR3 bases: TGTGCCAGCGGGCGGGAGAATCTCGAGCAGTACTTC. The whole variable domain, filled in from reference TRBV2 and TRBJ2-7, reads EPEVTQTPSHQVTQMGQEVILRCVPISNHLYFYWYRQILGQKVEFLVSFYNNEISEKSEIFDDQFSVERPDGSNFTLKIRSTKLEDSAMYFCASGRENLEQYFGPGTRLTVT.